The 27 T cell receptor beta chains given below trace back to one sample, sequenced in a study of T cells in Graves' hyperthyroidism and ophthalmopathy (dated by TCRdb to about 2019). The protocol used for the library was multiplex PCR. Sequencing used an Illumina HiSeq 2000. The TCR beta CDR3 regions were amplified from the RNA transcripts. The first round of RT-PCR for the TCR CDR3 was performed with the HTBI primer set and the Qiagen OneStep RT-PCR kit. TCRdb reran the public reads through fastp at Q25 and MiXCR, keeping productive beta chains. CDR3 protein sequences are deduplicated, and each keeps its most common genes and DNA. The sample includes around 600,000 distinct CDR3 sequences, with 14% observed a single time. Under 15% of the sample rests with the top ten. Input material: blood. All receptors derive from a woman aged 45-65 years with Graves' ophthalmopathy.

The V and J genes are TRBV12-3 or TRBV12-4 and TRBJ2-3; TRBD2 is a possible D gene (5 bases). The CDR3 runs 15 residues. V lost 7 bases to trimming and J lost 2 bases, with 16 bases between them. The CDR3 is CASTLTEDLTDTQYF. The DNA of the CDR3 is TGTGCCAGCACCCTTACGGAGGACCTCACAGATACGCAGTATTTT.

The sample holds many counts of this clonotype. The chain couples TRBV20-1 to TRBJ2-7; TRBD1 might be the D (5 bases). The V end lost 2 bases, the J end lost 2 bases, and 16 bases lay between the germline ends. Germline loops: CDR1 DFQATT, CDR2 SNEGSKA (reference sequence). This CDR3 contains 15 residues. In DNA form, the CDR3 reads TGCAGTGCTAGAAAATCGACAGATCGGGCCTACGAGCAGTACTTC. Translation: CSARKSTDRAYEQYF.

This clonotype was seen ten or more times. The genes are TRBV6-1 and TRBJ2-7; D call uncertain. With 8 bases removed from V and 0 bases from J, the gap between germline ends came to 8 bases. Germline CDR1 reads MNHNS; CDR2 reads SASEGT. The CDR3 is 12 residues long. In nucleotides, the CDR3 is TGTGCCAGCCTTGGACCCTCCTACGAGCAGTACTTC. Protein: CASLGPSYEQYF.

The V and J genes are TRBV2 and TRBJ2-3, with 8 bases identical to TRBD2. The trim removed 3 bases at V and 2 bases at J, leaving 4 bases unmatched. CDR1 is SNHLY and CDR2 is FYNNEI in the germline V gene. The CDR3 consists of 15 residues. The DNA for the CDR3 is TGTGCCAGCAGTGAGGCTAGCGGGCACACAGATACGCAGTATTTT. It is translated as CASSEASGHTDTQYF.

This clonotype was counted ten times or more. This chain links TRBV28 with TRBJ1-3; 8 bases line up with TRBD1. CDR3 length: 14 residues. Germline CDR1 reads MDHEN; CDR2 reads SYDVKM. V lost 6 bases, J lost 2 bases, and 3 bases stayed unmatched. In nucleotides, the CDR3 is TGTGCCAGCAGGGTACAGGGGGCTGGAAACACCATATATTTT. This gives the protein CASRVQGAGNTIYF.

This clonotype came up a few times. The CDR3 protein is CSARGGKTGDGYTF. CDR3 nucleotides: TGCAGTGCTAGAGGGGGTAAGACAGGGGATGGCTACACCTTC. V usage is TRBV20-1 and J usage is TRBJ1-2; 8 bases line up with TRBD1. V lost 1 base and J lost 6; bases outside the gene matches: 7. This CDR3 has 14 residues. Germline V gene data show CDR1 as DFQATT and CDR2 as SNEGSKA (reference sequence).

This chain connects TRBV7-9 to TRBJ1-5, with D perhaps TRBD1 (6 bases). Germline V gives CDR1 SEHNR, CDR2 FQNEAQ (reference sequence). The CDR3 is 15 amino acids. V lost 5 bases to trimming and J lost 5 bases, with 16 bases between them. The CDR3 is CASSPRGAADQPQHF. For the CDR3, the DNA is TGTGCCAGCAGCCCCCGGGGGGCAGCGGATCAGCCCCAGCATTTT.

The rearrangement joins TRBV19 to TRBJ1-1, with 7 bases aligning to TRBD1. With V trimmed by 7 bases and J by 4 bases, 6 bases remained unmatched. Germline V gives CDR1 LNHDA, CDR2 SQIVND (reference sequence). The CDR3 sequence is 13 residues long. CDR3 residues: CASIKQGSTEAFF. The CDR3 DNA sequence: TGTGCCAGTATCAAACAGGGGTCCACTGAAGCTTTCTTT.

This clonotype is a singleton in its sample. This may stem from a read error, because a much larger clone lies one nucleotide away. The chain links TRBV12-3 or TRBV12-4 to TRBJ2-5; possible D gene TRBD1, 5 bases. V was pared by 3 bases and J by 3 bases, with 8 bases between. The CDR3 runs to 13 residues. CDR3 protein: CASSFLGEETQYF. DNA of the CDR3: TGTGCCAGCAGTTTTTTAGGGGAAGAGACCCAGTACTTC.

This clonotype was recorded at least ten times. The chain recombines TRBV28 with TRBJ1-4, with D perhaps TRBD1 (6 bases). This CDR3 spans 15 amino acids. Trimming cost V 5 bases and J 3 bases, with 13 bases left between them. The germline V gene has CDR1 MDHEN and CDR2 SYDVKM. The CDR3 protein is CASSRGGLSNEKLFF. CDR3 sequence (DNA): TGTGCCAGCAGTCGAGGGGGGTTGTCTAATGAAAAACTGTTTTTT.

The gene calls are TRBV20-1 and TRBJ2-7; 11 bases map to TRBD2. Germline-derived CDR1 and CDR2 are DFQATT and SNEGSKA (reference sequence). Trimming removed 0 bases from V and 3 bases from J; junction bases left unmatched: 7. The CDR3 length is 16 residues. The CDR3 sequence: CSAREGSGRAGYEQYF. The CDR3 nucleotides are TGCAGTGCTAGAGAAGGTAGCGGGAGGGCCGGCTACGAGCAGTACTTC.

This chain connects TRBV19 to TRBJ2-7; the D call may be TRBD1 or TRBD2 (5 bases each). The germline CDR1 and CDR2 sequences are LNHDA and SQIVND (reference sequence). The V gene lost 3 bases and the J gene lost 0 bases, with 9 bases spanning the gap. The CDR3 is 14 amino acids. The CDR3 protein is CASSITGTSYEQYF. CDR3 in DNA: TGTGCCAGTAGTATCACCGGGACCTCCTACGAGCAGTACTTC.

The rearrangement links TRBV5-1 to TRBJ1-4, with D maybe TRBD1 (6 bases). CDR3 length: 14 amino acids. In germline, CDR1 is SGHRS, CDR2 YFSETQ. V was cut by 7 bases and J by 5 bases, with 15 bases left in between. CDR3 nucleotides: TGCGCCAGCCGACAGGACGGGAAAAATGAAAAACTGTTTTTT. Residues: CASRQDGKNEKLFF.

This clonotype was counted only a few times. One base away lies a much larger clone, so this may be a sequencing read error. The CDR3 here is CASSRQTVSTEAFF. CDR3 nucleotides: TGTGCCAGCAGCCGTCAGACAGTGAGCACTGAAGCTTTCTTT. J is TRBJ1-1 and V is TRBV16; a weak D match, TRBD1 (5 bases). Germline V gene data show CDR1 as KGHSY and CDR2 as FQNENV. This CDR3 comprises 14 residues. V lost 4 bases and J 4 bases, leaving 13 bases between the germline ends.

The chain combines TRBV7-2 with TRBJ2-2; D unresolved. CDR1 SGHTA and CDR2 FQGNSA come from the germline V gene. Trimming cost V 5 bases and J 6 bases, with 10 bases left between them. The CDR3 covers 13 residues. The CDR3 protein is CASSPERAGELFF. In DNA, the CDR3 is TGTGCCAGCAGCCCGGAAAGGGCCGGGGAGCTGTTTTTT.

The genes are TRBV9 and TRBJ2-2, with a tentative D call TRBD2 (6 bases). CDR3 length: 16 amino acids. Looked up from germline, CDR1 is SGDLS and CDR2 is YYNGEE. With 4 bases removed from V and 5 bases from J, the gap between germline ends came to 18 bases. The CDR3 sequence is CASSSNRDSSTGELFF. The CDR3 nucleotides read TGTGCCAGCAGCTCCAATCGGGACTCATCTACCGGGGAGCTGTTTTTT.

In its sample, this clonotype was seen many times. The V call is TRBV28, the J call TRBJ1-2; TRBD1 might be the D (5 bases). There are 14 residues in the CDR3. Trimming left V 2 bases short and J 6 bases short, with 13 bases between. Germline lookup yields CDR1 MDHEN and CDR2 SYDVKM. CDR3 bases: TGTGCCAGCAGTTTAGCCAGGGTGGTGAATGGCTACACCTTC. Its protein is CASSLARVVNGYTF.

This clonotype was observed a few times. CDR3 sequence: CASVPGDSYEQYF. Written as DNA, the CDR3 is TGTGCCAGCGTTCCGGGAGACTCCTACGAGCAGTACTTC. The chain has TRBV28 and TRBJ2-7; D might be TRBD2 (6 bases). The V and J ends lost 8 bases and 0 bases respectively, with 11 bases between them. The CDR3 sequence is 13 residues long. Germline V gives CDR1 MDHEN, CDR2 SYDVKM.

This clonotype was counted at least ten times. The rearrangement joins TRBV2 to TRBJ2-3, with 7 bases identical to TRBD2. The J segment lost 2 bases and the V segment lost 2 bases, leaving 4 bases of the junction unmatched. CDR3 length: 15 residues. Germline CDR1 is SNHLY and CDR2 is FYNNEI. The CDR3 reads CASSEWGLPTDTQYF. The DNA of the CDR3 is TGTGCCAGCAGTGAATGGGGACTACCCACAGATACGCAGTATTTT.

Many counts were recorded for this clonotype. This sequence joins TRBV2 and TRBJ2-1, with D perhaps being TRBD1 or TRBD2 (7 bases each). V was shortened by 6 bases and J by 6 bases, with 18 bases between the two germline ends. The CDR3 extends over 15 amino acids. Germline V gene lookup returns CDR1 SNHLY and CDR2 FYNNEI. In DNA, the CDR3 is TGTGCCAGCAGGGGGGGGACAGTTTTCCGCAATGAGCAGTTCTTC. Its translation is CASRGGTVFRNEQFF. Filled out from reference TRBV2 and TRBJ2-1, the complete variable domain reads EPEVTQTPSHQVTQMGQEVILRCVPISNHLYFYWYRQILGQKVEFLVSFYNNEISEKSEIFDDQFSVERPDGSNFTLKIRSTKLEDSAMYFCASRGGTVFRNEQFFGPGTRLTVL.

This clonotype came up many times. This rearrangement joins TRBV20-1 to TRBJ1-1; 7 bases are shared with TRBD1. The CDR3 sequence is 14 residues long. Germline CDR1 DFQATT, CDR2 SNEGSKA (reference sequence). V shed 6 bases and J 1 base; nucleotides not matched to a gene: 8. CDR3 nucleotides: TGCAGTGCCATGACCGGGACAGAGAACACTGAAGCTTTCTTT. Encoded protein: CSAMTGTENTEAFF.

At least ten counts were recorded for this clonotype. A much larger clonotype is one base distant, so this may be a read error. This chain joins TRBV7-3 and TRBJ2-7; the match to TRBD1 covers 7 bases. In germline, CDR1 is SGHTA, CDR2 FQGTGA. V shed 5 bases and J 2 bases; nucleotides not matched to a gene: 3. CDR3 size: 13 residues. CDR3 residues: CASSRDRAYEQYF. The CDR3 bases are TGTGCCAGCAGCCGGGACAGAGCCTACGAGCAGTACTTC.

Only a few counts were recorded for this clonotype. The chain joins TRBV29-1 to TRBJ2-7; 8 bases align to TRBD2. The germline V gene encodes CDR1 SQVTM and CDR2 ANQGSEA. Trimming took 5 bases from V and 6 from J; bases not matched to a gene: 9. The CDR3 is 13 residues long. CDR3 DNA sequence: TGCAGCGTTCTAAGCGGGAGTCTTCTCGAGCAGTACTTC. Translating it yields CSVLSGSLLEQYF.

The sample holds many counts of this clonotype. The chain recombines TRBV4-3 with TRBJ2-5; 8 bases agree with TRBD1. Germline assignment: CDR1 LGHNA and CDR2 YSLEER. This CDR3 region has 16 residues. V lost 0 bases and J lost 5; bases outside the gene matches: 8. The CDR3 DNA follows: TGCGCCAGCAGCCAAGATTTCCCAGGGGGCAGGGAGACCCAGTACTTC. It codes for CASSQDFPGGRETQYF.

V and J are TRBV6-5 and TRBJ1-2, with D unclear. CDR1 and CDR2 (germline): MNHEY, SVGAGI. V was clipped by 0 bases and J by 5 bases, with 13 bases between them. The CDR3 extends over 15 amino acids. The DNA of the CDR3 is TGTGCCAGCAGTTACTCGATGGTCTCCCAATATGGCTACACCTTC. Encoded protein: CASSYSMVSQYGYTF.

In this sample, this clonotype turned up many times. The chain uses TRBV20-1 and TRBJ2-7; 7 bases are a match to TRBD1. The ends lost 0 bases at V and 2 bases at J; junction bases unmatched: 7. The CDR3 consists of 15 residues. Germline-derived CDR1 and CDR2 are DFQATT and SNEGSKA (reference sequence). CDR3 sequence: CSARDPRQGTYEQYF. CDR3 nucleotides: TGCAGTGCTAGAGATCCCCGACAGGGAACCTACGAGCAGTACTTC.

The rearrangement links TRBV7-9 to TRBJ2-1; D perhaps matches TRBD2 (6 bases). The germline V gene encodes CDR1 SEHNR and CDR2 FQNEAQ (reference sequence). The CDR3 runs to 12 residues. The V end was cut by 5 bases, the J end by 9 bases, with 11 bases between. The CDR3 coding sequence is TGTGCCAGCAGCCACCAGGGAGGTGAGCAGTTCTTC. Protein product: CASSHQGGEQFF.